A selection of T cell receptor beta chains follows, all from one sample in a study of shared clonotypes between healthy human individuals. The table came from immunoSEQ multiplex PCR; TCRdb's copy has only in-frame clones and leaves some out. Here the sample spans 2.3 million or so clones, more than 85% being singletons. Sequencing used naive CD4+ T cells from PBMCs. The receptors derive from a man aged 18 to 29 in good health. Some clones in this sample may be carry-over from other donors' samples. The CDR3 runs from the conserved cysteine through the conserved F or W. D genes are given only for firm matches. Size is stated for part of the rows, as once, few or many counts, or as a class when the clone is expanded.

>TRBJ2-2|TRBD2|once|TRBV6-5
TGTGCCAGCAAGAGGCGGGAGGAAGTCGGGGAGCTGTTTTTT
CASKRREEVGELFF
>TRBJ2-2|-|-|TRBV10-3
TGTGCCATCAGTGGGGGCAGGTCGTCGGGGGAGCTGTTTTTT
CAISGGRSSGELFF
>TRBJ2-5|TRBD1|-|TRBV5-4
TGTGCCAGCAGCTTGAACAGGGGACAAGAGACCCAGTACTTC
CASSLNRGQETQYF
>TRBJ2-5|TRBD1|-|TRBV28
TGTGCCAGCAGTTTAGGACAGGCCGCCCAAGAGACCCAGTACTTC
CASSLGQAAQETQYF
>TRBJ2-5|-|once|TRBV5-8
TGTGCCAGCAGCTTGGGGGCTCGGACAGCCCCGGTCAAGACCCAGTACTTC
CASSLGARTAPVKTQYF
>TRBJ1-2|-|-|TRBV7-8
TGTGCCAGCAGCCCAGACAGCAACTATGGCTACACCTTC
CASSPDSNYGYTF
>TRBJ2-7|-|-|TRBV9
TGTGCCAGCAGCGTAGGCGCCTTAATTGACTACGAGCAGTACTTC
CASSVGALIDYEQYF
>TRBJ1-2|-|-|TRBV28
TGTGCCAGCACCCCCTTTTTGGGGGGCCCTGGCTACACCTTC
CASTPFLGGPGYTF
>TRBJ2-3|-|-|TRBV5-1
TGCGCCAGCAGCTTGGATGCCAGCGGGGATACGCAGTATTTT
CASSLDASGDTQYF
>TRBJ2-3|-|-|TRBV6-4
TGTGCCAGCAGCCTTACTAGGCCCGATACGCAGTATTTT
CASSLTRPDTQYF
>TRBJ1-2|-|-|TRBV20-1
TGCAGTGCTGAGACCCGAGTTCACACCTTC
CSAETRVHTF
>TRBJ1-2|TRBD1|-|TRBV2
TGTGCCAGCAGCTACCAGGGGGCGCCTAATGGCTACACCTTC
CASSYQGAPNGYTF
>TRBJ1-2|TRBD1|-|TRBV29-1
TGCAGCGTTGAAGATCCGCTACTCGACAGGGGCCCTGGCTACACCTTC
CSVEDPLLDRGPGYTF
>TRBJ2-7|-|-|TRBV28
TGTGCCAGCAACCGGGACACGCCCTACTACGAGCAGTACTTC
CASNRDTPYYEQYF
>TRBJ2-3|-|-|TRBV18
TGTGCCAGCTCACCTCCAGGCAGGGAGATGTGGGATACGCAGTATTTT
CASSPPGREMWDTQYF
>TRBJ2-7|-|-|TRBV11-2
TGTGCCAGCAGTGGGGGACACGACTCCTACGAGCAGTACTTC
CASSGGHDSYEQYF
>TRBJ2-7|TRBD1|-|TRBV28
TGTGCCAGCAGATCCCCGGGACAGGGGGCGCGCGAGCAGTACTTC
CASRSPGQGAREQYF
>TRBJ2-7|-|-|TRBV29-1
TGCAGCGCGGCCATGGGCGGCCCCTACGAGCAGTACTTC
CSAAMGGPYEQYF
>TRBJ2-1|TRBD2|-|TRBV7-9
TGTGCCAGCAGCCACGGGGGGGAATTGAGGAATGAGCAGTTCTTC
CASSHGGELRNEQFF
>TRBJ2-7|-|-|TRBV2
TGTGCCAGCAGTGACCCGTATTACGAGCAGTACTTC
CASSDPYYEQYF
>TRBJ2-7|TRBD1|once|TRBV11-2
TGTGCCAGCAGCCCGACAGGGACCTACGAGCAGTACTTC
CASSPTGTYEQYF
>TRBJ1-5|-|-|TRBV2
TGTGCCACAGCGGACAGTAGCGAAAATCAGCCCCAGCATTTT
CATADSSENQPQHF
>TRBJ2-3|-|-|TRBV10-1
TGCGCCAGCAGTGACAGGGCTGCCGGCACAGATACGCAGTATTTT
CASSDRAAGTDTQYF
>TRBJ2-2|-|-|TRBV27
TGTGCCAGCAGTTTTCTGATGACAGGCAACACCGGGGAGCTGTTTTTT
CASSFLMTGNTGELFF